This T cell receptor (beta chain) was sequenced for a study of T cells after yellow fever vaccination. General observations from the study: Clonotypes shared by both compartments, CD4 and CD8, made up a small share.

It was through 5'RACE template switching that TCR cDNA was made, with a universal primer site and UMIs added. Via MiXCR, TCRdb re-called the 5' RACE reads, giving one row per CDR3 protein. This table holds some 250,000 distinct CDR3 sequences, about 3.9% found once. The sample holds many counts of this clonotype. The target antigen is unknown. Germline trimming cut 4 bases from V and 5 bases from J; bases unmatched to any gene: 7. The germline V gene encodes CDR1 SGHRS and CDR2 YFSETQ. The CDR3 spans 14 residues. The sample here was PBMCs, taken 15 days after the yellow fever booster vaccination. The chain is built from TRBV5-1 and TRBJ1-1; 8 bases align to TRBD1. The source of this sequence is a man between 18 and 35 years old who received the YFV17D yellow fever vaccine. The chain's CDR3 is CASSGTGFSTEAFF. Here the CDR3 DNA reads TGCGCCAGCAGCGGGACAGGTTTTTCGACTGAAGCTTTCTTT.